Presented here are 32 T cell receptor beta chains from one specimen sequenced in a study of T cells in Graves' hyperthyroidism and ophthalmopathy. RNA transcripts served as the template for amplifying TCR beta CDR3 regions. TCR CDR3 underwent first-round RT-PCR with the HTBI primer set. TCRdb re-derived calls from the multiplex PCR reads in MiXCR, one entry per CDR3 protein. The sample lists 550,000 to 700,000 distinct CDR3 sequences; around 46% were seen once. The sample was peripheral blood or thyroid tissue (not recorded which). The origin of the receptors is an adult woman with Graves' disease, either hyperthyroidism or ophthalmopathy (not recorded which).

The chain uses TRBV10-3 and TRBJ2-5, with 7 bases identical to TRBD1. The CDR3 loop spans 15 amino acids. The germline CDR1 and CDR2 sequences are ENHRY and SYGVKD. V trimming: 2 bases; J trimming: 3 bases; junction bases outside the gene matches: 6. This CDR3 reads CAISEEGTEKETQYF. The DNA for the CDR3 is TGTGCCATCAGTGAGGAGGGGACAGAAAAAGAGACCCAGTACTTC.

The chain carries TRBV19 and TRBJ1-1, with a possible D match to TRBD1 (6 bases). Trimming stripped 8 bases from V and 6 bases from J, with 19 bases between. Germline lookup yields CDR1 LNHDA and CDR2 SQIVND (reference sequence). This CDR3 comprises 14 residues. CDR3 sequence: CASRDTRFVSEAFF. The CDR3 bases are TGTGCCAGTCGGGACACGAGGTTCGTCTCTGAAGCTTTCTTT.

This clonotype was seen repeatedly, ten times or more. The CDR3 protein is CASKERTLNEKLFF. The CDR3 bases are TGTGCCAGTAAGGAGCGGACACTTAATGAAAAACTGTTTTTT. The gene calls are TRBV19 and TRBJ1-4; D might be TRBD1 (5 bases). Germline V gene lookup returns CDR1 LNHDA and CDR2 SQIVND (reference sequence). V was shortened by 7 bases and J by 4 bases, with 13 bases between the two germline ends. This CDR3 region has 14 residues.

This clonotype was seen ten or more times. In DNA form, the CDR3 reads TGTGCCAGCAGTTACCAACTGACTAGAGGGGGTTACGAGCAGTACTTC. Its protein product is CASSYQLTRGGYEQYF. V usage is TRBV6-5 and J usage is TRBJ2-7; D possibly matches TRBD1 or TRBD2 (6 bases each). Germline CDR1 reads MNHEY; CDR2 reads SVGAGI. V shed 2 bases and J shed 4 bases, with 18 bases lying between them. CDR3 length equals 16 residues.

This clonotype was found many times. The V and J genes are TRBV10-3 and TRBJ1-1, with a possible D match to TRBD1 (5 bases). CDR3 length: 13 residues. Germline loops: CDR1 ENHRY, CDR2 SYGVKD. V lost 11 bases to trimming and J lost 7 bases, with 20 bases between them. The CDR3: CAVQGAEAVEAFF. The CDR3 nucleotides read TGTGCCGTCCAGGGAGCTGAGGCGGTTGAAGCTTTCTTT.

The V gene is TRBV7-8, the J gene TRBJ2-5; 8 bases line up with TRBD1. Trimming at V came to 5 bases and at J to 0 bases, leaving 8 bases not matched to a gene. Germline loops: CDR1 SGHVS, CDR2 FQNEAQ. This CDR3 is built from 16 residues. The DNA of the CDR3 is TGTGCCAGCAGCCATGACGGGACAGGACACCAAGAGACCCAGTACTTC. Encoded protein: CASSHDGTGHQETQYF.

This clonotype was counted a few times. The rearrangement links TRBV7-2 to TRBJ2-7; 10 nucleotides align to TRBD2. The CDR3 consists of 15 residues. V was pared by 9 bases and J by 3 bases, with 11 bases of the junction left unmatched. Germline values: CDR1 SGHTA, CDR2 FQGNSA. CDR3 coding DNA: TGTGCCAGTAGTGTGACTAGCGGGTCAAACTACGAGCAGTACTTC. Protein product: CASSVTSGSNYEQYF. Based on the CDR3 plus reference TRBV7-2 and TRBJ2-7, the full variable domain is GAGVSQSPSNKVTEKGKDVELRCDPISGHTALYWYRQSLGQGLEFLIYFQGNSAPDKSGLPSDRFSAERTGGSVSTLTIQRTQQEDSAVYLCASSVTSGSNYEQYFGPGTRLTVT.

The chain couples TRBV30 to TRBJ2-2; no clear D. V shed 0 bases and J shed 1 base, with 15 bases lying between them. This CDR3 region has 17 residues. Germline loops: CDR1 GTSNPN, CDR2 SVGIG (reference sequence). Here the CDR3 reads CAWSVRVRSLNTGELFF. Written as DNA, the CDR3 is TGTGCCTGGAGTGTAAGGGTCCGATCACTGAACACCGGGGAGCTGTTTTTT.

V gene TRBV29-1 combines with J gene TRBJ1-2; 8 nucleotides match TRBD1. The CDR3 totals 13 residues. Germline V lookup: CDR1 SQVTM, CDR2 ANQGSEA. V shed 6 bases and J 7 bases; nucleotides not matched to a gene: 10. CDR3: CSVTRDRTLGYTF. CDR3 in DNA: TGCAGCGTCACCCGGGACAGGACCCTTGGCTACACCTTC.

This clonotype was recorded once. V gene TRBV7-9 combines with J gene TRBJ2-7, with a possible D match to TRBD1 (7 bases). Germline V gene lookup returns CDR1 SEHNR and CDR2 FQNEAQ (reference sequence). Trimming left V 7 bases short and J 6 bases short, with 13 bases between. CDR3 length equals 12 residues. The CDR3: CASKEGAGEQYF. DNA for the CDR3: TGTGCCAGCAAGGAGGGGGCAGGCGAGCAGTACTTC.

This clonotype turned up a few times. The V call is TRBV20-1, the J call TRBJ1-2; unclear D gene. Germline V CDR1 and CDR2: DFQATT, SNEGSKA (reference sequence). The CDR3 sequence is 13 residues long. Trimming cost V 4 bases and J 5 bases, with 14 bases left between them. As DNA, the CDR3 is TGCAGTGCTAACCCCCTCGGTGATTATGGCTACACCTTC. It encodes CSANPLGDYGYTF.

This clonotype has only a few counts. V and J are TRBV25-1 and TRBJ1-2; no firm D call. The germline CDR1 and CDR2 sequences are MGHDK and SYGVNS. The CDR3 has 15 residues. The V gene lost 3 bases and the J gene lost 4 bases, with 15 bases spanning the gap. CDR3 in amino acids: CASSESGRKLYGYTF. The DNA for the CDR3 is TGTGCCAGCAGTGAGTCTGGTCGAAAGCTCTATGGCTACACCTTC.

In its sample, this clonotype was seen many times. This sequence joins TRBV7-2 and TRBJ1-4, with D perhaps matching TRBD1 (6 bases). Trimming took off 4 bases at V and 8 bases at J, with 14 bases between the two ends. CDR3 length: 14 amino acids. From germline, CDR1 is SGHTA and CDR2 FQGNSA. The chain's CDR3 is CASSWRGRGEKLFF. As DNA, the CDR3 is TGTGCCAGCAGCTGGAGGGGGAGAGGAGAAAAACTGTTTTTT.

CDR3 bases: TGCAGTGCTAGAGGCCCGGACAGGGTGGCTGGCTACACCTTC. Amino acids: CSARGPDRVAGYTF. The rearrangement links TRBV20-1 to TRBJ1-2, with 8 bases that match TRBD1. Germline CDR1 and CDR2: DFQATT and SNEGSKA (reference sequence). This CDR3 contains 14 residues. V trimming: 1 base; J trimming: 7 bases; junction bases outside the gene matches: 8.

As regards this clonotype: Since a much larger clone is just one base distant, this may be a read error. The chain links TRBV9 to TRBJ2-2, with D tentatively TRBD1 (6 bases). CDR1 is SGDLS, CDR2 YYNGEE, per germline. This CDR3 region has 16 residues. V was clipped by 7 bases and J by 0 bases, with 16 bases between them. The CDR3: CASGAQGSSNTGELFF. CDR3 DNA: TGTGCCAGCGGCGCCCAGGGGTCTTCGAACACCGGGGAGCTGTTTTTT.

This clonotype turned up a few times. The chain joins TRBV7-9 to TRBJ2-5; D remains unclear. Germline V gene sequence: CDR1 SEHNR, CDR2 FQNEAQ (reference sequence). The length of the CDR3 is 12 residues. V was cut by 7 bases and J by 6 bases, with 12 bases left in between. The CDR3 protein is CASIEFGQTQYF. CDR3 nucleotide sequence: TGTGCCAGCATCGAATTCGGACAGACCCAGTACTTC.

This clonotype was counted at least ten times. V usage is TRBV12-3 or TRBV12-4 and J usage is TRBJ1-2, with D maybe TRBD1 (5 bases). There are 12 residues in the CDR3. The V end was cut by 3 bases, the J end by 10 bases, with 12 bases between. CDR3 nucleotide sequence: TGTGCCAGCAGTTTCGGGGTGGGGGACTACACCTTC. This gives the protein CASSFGVGDYTF.

The rearrangement links TRBV7-2 to TRBJ1-1, with TRBD1 as a possible D gene (5 bases). V lost 3 bases and J lost 4, with 15 bases in between. The CDR3 sequence is 15 residues long. The germline V gene has CDR1 SGHTA and CDR2 FQGNSA. CDR3 sequence (DNA): TGTGCCAGCAGCTTTAAACCCGGGGGGGTCACTGAAGCTTTCTTT. As protein: CASSFKPGGVTEAFF.

CDR3 protein: CASSVAPRGYEHF. CDR3 coding DNA: TGTGCCAGCAGCGTAGCTCCGAGAGGCTACGAGCATTTT. This rearrangement joins TRBV12-3 or TRBV12-4 to TRBJ1-5; the D is unclear. The CDR3 has 13 residues. The V end was cut by 6 bases, the J end by 14 bases, with 20 bases between.

This clonotype was detected ten times or more. This chain uses TRBV13 with TRBJ2-7, with 11 bases matching TRBD2. This CDR3 contains 16 residues. Germline V CDR1 and CDR2: PRHDT, FYEKMQ (reference sequence). Unmatched junction bases numbered 13, after V lost 6 bases and J lost 6 bases. The CDR3 DNA sequence: TGTGCCAGCAGTATCCGTGGGACTAGCGGACTTTTCGAGCAGTACTTC. It specifies CASSIRGTSGLFEQYF.

This clonotype was counted at least ten times. The genes are TRBV28 and TRBJ2-5, with D possibly TRBD2 on 6 matching bases. The CDR3 contains 15 residues. Between the trimmed V and J ends, which lost 3 bases and 4 bases, there was a span of 15 bases. In germline, CDR1 is MDHEN, CDR2 SYDVKM. CDR3 residues: CASSFAGRGLETQYF. The CDR3 bases are TGTGCCAGCAGTTTCGCCGGTCGGGGGTTAGAGACCCAGTACTTC.

This chain uses TRBV18 with TRBJ1-1; D ambiguous. The V end was cut by 3 bases, the J end by 5 bases, with 16 bases between. Germline-derived CDR1 and CDR2 are KGHSH and LQKENI. The CDR3 runs to 15 residues. The CDR3 DNA sequence: TGTGCCAGCTCACCGCCCACCGGGGATCTGACTGAAGCTTTCTTT. It is translated as CASSPPTGDLTEAFF.

The rearrangement joins TRBV29-1 to TRBJ1-1; D might be TRBD1 (5 bases). Trimming left V 8 bases short and J 3 bases short, with 16 bases between. This CDR3 is 13 amino acids long. CDR1 SQVTM and CDR2 ANQGSEA come from the germline V gene. CDR3 coding DNA: TGCAGCAGTGAAGTACAGGAATACACTGAAGCTTTCTTT. It is translated as CSSEVQEYTEAFF. The full variable domain, completed using reference TRBV29-1 and TRBJ1-1, is SAVISQKPSRDICQRGTSLTIQCQVDSQVTMMFWYRQQPGQSLTLIATANQGSEATYESGFVIDKFPISRPNLTFSTLTVSNMSPEDSSIYLCSSEVQEYTEAFFGQGTRLTVV.

The J gene is TRBJ2-7, the V gene TRBV5-1; D call uncertain. The germline CDR1 and CDR2 sequences are SGHRS and YFSETQ. There are 14 residues in the CDR3. With 4 bases removed from V and 1 base from J, the gap between germline ends came to 12 bases. The CDR3 sequence: CASSTRPESYEQYF. The CDR3 coding sequence is TGCGCCAGCAGCACCCGCCCCGAGTCCTACGAGCAGTACTTC.

A few counts support this clonotype. V and J are TRBV27 and TRBJ1-2, with D perhaps TRBD1 (6 bases). The ends were cut back, 4 bases at V and 6 bases at J, with 15 bases in the middle. There are 14 residues in the CDR3. Germline V gene lookup returns CDR1 MNHEY and CDR2 SMNVEV (reference sequence). CDR3 DNA: TGTGCCAGCAGTTCTACCAGGGGAGTGAATGGCTACACCTTC. Translating gives CASSSTRGVNGYTF.

J is TRBJ2-2 and V is TRBV12-3 or TRBV12-4; 9 positions agree with TRBD1. The CDR3 covers 17 residues. Trimming removed 1 base from V and 3 bases from J; junction bases left unmatched: 6. CDR3 region: CASSLVGTGMDTGELFF. The CDR3 DNA reads TGTGCCAGCAGTTTAGTGGGGACAGGGATGGACACCGGGGAGCTGTTTTTT.

The gene calls are TRBV6-5 and TRBJ1-1; perhaps TRBD1 as D (6 bases). The CDR3 spans 13 residues. CDR1 and CDR2 (germline): MNHEY, SVGAGI. The germline V and J ends were trimmed by 4 bases and 6 bases, with 12 bases remaining between them. Here the CDR3 reads CASSLRGSSEAFF. DNA of the CDR3: TGTGCCAGCAGTTTAAGGGGGAGCTCTGAAGCTTTCTTT.

The chain uses TRBV20-1 and TRBJ1-2, with D maybe TRBD1 (5 bases). Germline values: CDR1 DFQATT, CDR2 SNEGSKA (reference sequence). The CDR3 consists of 14 residues. Trimming stripped 1 base from V and 7 bases from J, with 16 bases between. The CDR3 region is CSARGDGLWGGYTF. The CDR3 coding sequence is TGCAGTGCTAGAGGGGACGGATTGTGGGGTGGCTACACCTTC.

Here the CDR3 reads CASSLGVGSPETQYF. As DNA, the CDR3 is TGTGCCAGCAGCTTAGGGGTAGGGTCCCCCGAGACCCAGTACTTC. This chain uses TRBV7-2 with TRBJ2-5; D is undetermined. The CDR3 consists of 15 residues. Trimming stripped 1 base from V and 5 bases from J, with 14 bases between. CDR1 and CDR2 from the germline V gene are SGHTA and FQGNSA.

This clonotype was picked up a small number of times. V gene TRBV6-1 combines with J gene TRBJ2-7, with 11 bases fitting TRBD2. The germline V gene encodes CDR1 MNHNS and CDR2 SASEGT. This CDR3 comprises 16 residues. J was trimmed by 2 bases and V by 0 bases; bases with no gene match: 3. CDR3 DNA: TGTGCCAGCAGTGAAGCATTAGCGGGAGGGACCTACGAGCAGTACTTC. Translation: CASSEALAGGTYEQYF.

This clonotype was observed many times. The chain uses TRBV2 and TRBJ2-7; D possibly uses TRBD1 or TRBD2 (5 bases each). Germline CDR1 is SNHLY and CDR2 is FYNNEI. Trimming shortened V by 9 bases and J by 3 bases, and 15 bases separated the two germline ends. The CDR3 consists of 13 residues. The CDR3 spells CARGPGPNYEQYF. CDR3 sequence (DNA): TGTGCCAGGGGACCGGGACCAAACTACGAGCAGTACTTC. The entire variable domain, with the rest obtained from reference TRBV2 and TRBJ2-7, is as follows: EPEVTQTPSHQVTQMGQEVILRCVPISNHLYFYWYRQILGQKVEFLVSFYNNEISEKSEIFDDQFSVERPDGSNFTLKIRSTKLEDSAMYFCARGPGPNYEQYFGPGTRLTVT.

This clonotype was seen at least ten times. The J gene is TRBJ1-2, the V gene TRBV30; D may be TRBD1 (5 bases). CDR1 and CDR2 (germline): GTSNPN, SVGIG (reference sequence). V was trimmed by 5 bases and J by 0 bases, leaving 10 bases between them. The CDR3 consists of 13 residues. The DNA for the CDR3 is TGTGCCTGGGCCGGGGGAACTAACTATGGCTACACCTTC. Protein product: CAWAGGTNYGYTF.